This record concerns one T cell receptor (beta chain) sequence. No antigen is known for it. The CDR3 sequence is 15 residues long. Germline V lookup: CDR1 SGHVS, CDR2 FQNEAQ. Trimming cost V 6 bases and J 6 bases; bases outside gene matches: 8. This specimen belongs to a study of a mutant IDH1 vaccine in newly diagnosed glioma. Study details: Patients arrived already treated with radiotherapy, temozolomide, or both, most having had both.

Notes on the study in general: Patients showed vaccine-induced immune responses at a rate of 90% to 95%.

Time point described: baseline, week 1 (first vaccination visit). Treatment given: pre-vaccination baseline after standard-of-care therapy. The repertoire was sequenced with immunoSEQ multiplex PCR; TCRdb's copy has only in-frame clones and lacks some. This sample has tens of thousands of clones, with roughly 85% found just once. This rearrangement joins TRBV7-8 to TRBJ2-4; TRBD2 agrees at 10 bases. This clonotype originated in a woman in her forties or fifties with glioma. Sample: PBMCs, taken from a glioma patient treated with radiotherapy, temozolomide or both. This CDR3 reads CASSSPSGGGNIQYF. The CDR3 nucleotides read TGTGCCAGCAGTTCTCCTAGCGGGGGAGGAAACATTCAGTACTTC. Based on the CDR3 plus reference TRBV7-8 and TRBJ2-4, the full variable domain is GAGVSQSPRYKVAKRGQDVALRCDPISGHVSLFWYQQALGQGPEFLTYFQNEAQLDKSGLPSDRFFAERPEGSVSTLKIQRTQQEDSAVYLCASSSPSGGGNIQYFGAGTRLSVL.